This T cell receptor beta chain was sequenced during a study of T-cell memory formation after mild COVID-19. Study-level background: Clustering of TCRs was largely donor specific.

Each CDR3 protein gets one entry after TCRdb re-called the 5' RACE reads with MiXCR. The sample carries approximately 300,000 distinct CDR3 sequences, 15% to 20% recorded once. The V and J ends lost 8 bases and 6 bases respectively, with 23 bases between them. Germline V CDR1 and CDR2: SQVTM, ANQGSEA. This CDR3 comprises 15 residues. Material: PBMCs or a T cell subset sorted from them (not recorded which). This clonotype was sampled from a man in his late teens or twenties who had mild COVID-19 (a few samples of this study predate the infection). Cell type and time point are not known. The chain employs TRBV29-1 and TRBJ2-1; TRBD1 might be the D (7 bases). The CDR3 sequence: CSFSRRRGPLNEQFF. For the CDR3, the DNA is TGCAGCTTCTCCCGTCGGAGGGGGCCTCTCAATGAGCAGTTCTTC.